The 17 T cell receptor beta chains given below trace back to one sample, sequenced in a study of identical twins. Each CDR3 protein is one row after TCRdb ran MiXCR on the 5' RACE reads. The sample lists 690,000 or so distinct CDR3 sequences; 8.5% to 9.5% were seen once. This same sample was also part of a study on yellow fever vaccine responses in identical twins.

The sequenced material came from PBMCs. Every receptor here comes from a woman under 30 in good health.

This clonotype was counted between two and nine times. V is TRBV3-1 and J is TRBJ2-7, with a possible D match to TRBD1 (7 bases). This CDR3 is built from 14 residues. The V end lost 3 bases, the J end lost 5 bases, and 14 bases lay between the germline ends. Germline V CDR1 and CDR2: LGHDT, YNNKEL (reference sequence). CDR3 sequence (DNA): TGTGCCAGCAGCCAGGTGCGGGACAGCCACGAGCAGTACTTC. The encoded protein is CASSQVRDSHEQYF.

This CDR3 reads CSARDRRGPTDTQYF. The DNA of the CDR3 is TGCAGTGCTAGAGATCGTCGGGGACCCACAGATACGCAGTATTTT. V is TRBV20-1 and J is TRBJ2-3; D possibly matches TRBD1 or TRBD2 (5 bases each). The CDR3 spans 15 residues. Germline-derived CDR1 and CDR2 are DFQATT and SNEGSKA (reference sequence). Trimming removed 0 bases at V and 2 bases at J, with 12 bases between.

J is TRBJ2-7 and V is TRBV20-1; D might be TRBD2 (6 bases). There are 12 residues in the CDR3. Germline values: CDR1 DFQATT, CDR2 SNEGSKA (reference sequence). With 3 bases removed from V and 6 bases from J, the gap between germline ends came to 12 bases. The CDR3 region has the DNA TGCAGTGCTAGCTTCCCCGGGGGCGAGCAGTACTTC. It specifies CSASFPGGEQYF.

This clonotype has a handful of counts. This chain links TRBV5-1 with TRBJ2-3; 13 bases map to TRBD2. The CDR3 runs 13 residues. Germline assignment: CDR1 SGHRS and CDR2 YFSETQ. The V gene end was trimmed by 4 bases and the J gene end by 12 bases; junction bases not matched to a gene: 5. The DNA of the CDR3 is TGCGCCAGCAGCCCCGGACTAGCGGGGGACCAGTATTTT. Translating gives CASSPGLAGDQYF.

This clonotype was recorded many times. The V and J genes are TRBV29-1 and TRBJ2-1; 9 positions match TRBD2. Germline V gives CDR1 SQVTM, CDR2 ANQGSEA. The V segment lost 3 bases and the J segment 8 bases; nucleotides outside the gene matches: 11. The CDR3 extends over 15 amino acids. CDR3 residues: CSVESLGTSFDEQFF. In nucleotides, the CDR3 is TGCAGCGTTGAGTCGTTGGGGACTAGCTTCGATGAGCAGTTCTTC.

This clonotype has a handful of counts. V and J are TRBV7-2 and TRBJ1-5; no reliable D call. V lost 1 base and J lost 5, with 18 bases in between. CDR3 length equals 17 residues. CDR1 SGHTA and CDR2 FQGNSA come from the germline V gene. The CDR3 loop is CASSLGSGGRPDQPQHF. The CDR3 DNA is TGTGCCAGCAGCTTAGGGTCCGGTGGCAGGCCCGATCAGCCCCAGCATTTT.

The V gene is TRBV7-2, the J gene TRBJ2-1; D possibly matches TRBD1 or TRBD2 (5 bases each). Trimming pared 4 bases from V and 7 bases from J, leaving 8 bases between. There are 12 residues in the CDR3. In germline, CDR1 is SGHTA, CDR2 FQGNSA. The CDR3 protein is CASSSWGNEQFF. The CDR3 DNA follows: TGTGCCAGCAGCTCTTGGGGGAATGAGCAGTTCTTC.

V and J are TRBV27 and TRBJ1-1; 8 nucleotides align to TRBD1. After removal of 5 bases from V and 4 bases from J, the junction contained 6 bases not matched to a gene. The CDR3 has 14 residues. Germline CDR1 MNHEY, CDR2 SMNVEV (reference sequence). Written as DNA, the CDR3 is TGTGCCAGCAGTGGGACAGGTACAGGCACTGAAGCTTTCTTT. This encodes CASSGTGTGTEAFF.

The gene calls are TRBV6-1 and TRBJ2-3, with D unresolved. The CDR3 runs 15 residues. V shed 7 bases and J shed 0 bases, with 14 bases lying between them. Germline V CDR1 and CDR2: MNHNS, SASEGT. The CDR3 spells CASTPSRPSTDTQYF. The CDR3, as DNA: TGTGCCAGCACCCCGTCTAGGCCTAGCACAGATACGCAGTATTTT.

The rearrangement links TRBV4-2 to TRBJ2-5; D perhaps matches TRBD2 (6 bases). Germline CDR1 is LGHNA and CDR2 is YNFKEQ. Trimming took off 5 bases at V and 5 bases at J, with 12 bases between the two ends. The CDR3 contains 13 residues. The CDR3 sequence: CASSKPGEETQYF. In nucleotides, the CDR3 is TGTGCCAGCAGCAAGCCGGGGGAGGAGACCCAGTACTTC.

This sequence joins TRBV4-2 and TRBJ2-6; D gene ambiguous. Germline V gives CDR1 LGHNA, CDR2 YNFKEQ. V was shortened by 1 base and J by 0 bases, with 7 bases between the two germline ends. The CDR3 is 16 residues long. The CDR3 DNA follows: TGTGCCAGCAGCCAAGGCACTGTCTCTGGGGCCAACGTCCTGACTTTC. Translation: CASSQGTVSGANVLTF.

In its sample, this clonotype was seen a few times. V and J are TRBV28 and TRBJ1-2; 9 bases align to TRBD1. Trimming removed 9 bases from V and 8 bases from J; junction bases left unmatched: 10. Germline loops: CDR1 MDHEN, CDR2 SYDVKM. This CDR3 has 13 residues. The DNA for the CDR3 is TGTGCCAGTGCCTCACAGGGGGCGAAAGGCTACACCTTC. This gives the protein CASASQGAKGYTF.

This clonotype was recorded a few times. This sequence joins TRBV14 and TRBJ1-4; D is uncertain. V lost 4 bases, J lost 0 bases, and 9 bases lay in between. This CDR3 is built from 15 residues. The germline CDR1 and CDR2 sequences are SGHDN and FVKESK. The CDR3 nucleotides read TGTGCCAGCAGCCCCCTTGGGGCAACTAATGAAAAACTGTTTTTT. This encodes CASSPLGATNEKLFF.

The chain couples TRBV29-1 to TRBJ2-1, with D possibly matching TRBD1 (6 bases). V was shortened by 3 bases and J by 1 base, with 10 bases between the two germline ends. CDR1 and CDR2 (germline): SQVTM, ANQGSEA. This CDR3 has 14 amino acids. This CDR3 reads CSVEVRGSYNEQFF. CDR3 coding DNA: TGCAGCGTTGAGGTCAGGGGATCCTACAATGAGCAGTTCTTC.

This clonotype has only a few counts. V is TRBV3-1 and J is TRBJ2-7; D is uncertain. V gave up 2 bases and J gave up 6 bases, with 11 bases separating them. The CDR3 has 13 residues. Germline loops: CDR1 LGHDT, CDR2 YNNKEL (reference sequence). The CDR3 is CASSQTPTPEQYF. CDR3 sequence (DNA): TGTGCCAGCAGCCAAACACCCACCCCCGAGCAGTACTTC.

Turning to this clonotype: A much larger clonotype is one base distant, so this may be a read error. The V gene is TRBV5-1, the J gene TRBJ1-1; D not resolved. This CDR3 is 13 amino acids long. Germline V gene data show CDR1 as SGHRS and CDR2 as YFSETQ. In DNA, the CDR3 is TGCGACAGCAGCTTGAACCCGGGATATGAAGCTTTCTTT. This encodes CDSSLNPGYEAFF.

This chain links TRBV9 with TRBJ2-2; D is possibly TRBD1 or TRBD2 (5 bases each). There are 13 residues in the CDR3. CDR1 is SGDLS and CDR2 is YYNGEE in the germline V gene. V lost 5 bases to trimming and J lost 6 bases, with 11 bases between them. In DNA form, the CDR3 reads TGTGCCAGCAGAGAAAGGGACGCCGGGGAGCTGTTTTTT. Translation: CASRERDAGELFF.